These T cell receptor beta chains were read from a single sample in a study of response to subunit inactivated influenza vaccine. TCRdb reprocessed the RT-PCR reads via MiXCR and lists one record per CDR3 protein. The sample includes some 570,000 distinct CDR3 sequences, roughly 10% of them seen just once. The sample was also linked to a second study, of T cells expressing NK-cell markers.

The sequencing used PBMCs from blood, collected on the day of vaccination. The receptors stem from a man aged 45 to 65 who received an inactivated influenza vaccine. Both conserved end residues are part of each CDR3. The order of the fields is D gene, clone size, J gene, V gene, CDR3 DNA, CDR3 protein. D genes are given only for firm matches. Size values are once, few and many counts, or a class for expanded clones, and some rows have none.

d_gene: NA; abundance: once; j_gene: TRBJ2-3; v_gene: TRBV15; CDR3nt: TGTGCCACCAGCGCGACGGGGGGCACAGATACGCAGTATTTT; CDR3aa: CATSATGGTDTQYF
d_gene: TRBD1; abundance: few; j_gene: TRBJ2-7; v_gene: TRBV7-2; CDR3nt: TGTGCCAGCAGCGTACGGACAGGTTCCTACGAGCAGTACTTC; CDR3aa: CASSVRTGSYEQYF
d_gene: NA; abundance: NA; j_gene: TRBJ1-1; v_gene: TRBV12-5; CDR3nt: TGTGCTAGTGGTTTACTGACCAGTAATGAAGCTTTCTTT; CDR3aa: CASGLLTSNEAFF
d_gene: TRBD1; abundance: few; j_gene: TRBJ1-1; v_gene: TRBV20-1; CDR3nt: TGCAGTGCTGGAAGGACAGGGGGCGCCTTAACTGAAGCTTTCTTT; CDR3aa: CSAGRTGGALTEAFF
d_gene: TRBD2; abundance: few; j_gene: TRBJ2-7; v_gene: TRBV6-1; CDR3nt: TGTGCCAGCCGTGCCCCGGGACTAGCGTACGAGCAGTACTTC; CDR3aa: CASRAPGLAYEQYF
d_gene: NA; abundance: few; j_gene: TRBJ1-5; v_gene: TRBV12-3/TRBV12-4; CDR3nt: TGTGCCAGCAGTCCTACGGGGGGGGGCGATCAGCCCCAGCATTTT; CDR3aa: CASSPTGGGDQPQHF
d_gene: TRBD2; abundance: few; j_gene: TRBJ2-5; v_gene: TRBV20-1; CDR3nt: TGCAGTGCTAGAGCCCTTCGGACTAGCGGAAGATCCCACTGGGAGACCCAGTACTTC; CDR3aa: CSARALRTSGRSHWETQYF
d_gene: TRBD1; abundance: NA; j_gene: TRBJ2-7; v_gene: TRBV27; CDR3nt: TGTGCCAGCAGTTTATCCCAGGGGGACAGGGGTATCTACGAGCAGTACTTC; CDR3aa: CASSLSQGDRGIYEQYF
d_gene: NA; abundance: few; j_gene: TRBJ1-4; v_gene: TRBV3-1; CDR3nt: TGTGCCAGCAGCCAAGTTGGCCCACAACGGGATGAAAAACTGTTTTTT; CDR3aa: CASSQVGPQRDEKLFF
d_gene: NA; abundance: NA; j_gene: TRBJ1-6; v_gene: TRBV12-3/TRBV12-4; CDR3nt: TGTGCCAGCAGTTTAGGGGGGGCGCAGTTTAGTTCACCCCTCCACTTT; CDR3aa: CASSLGGAQFSSPLHF
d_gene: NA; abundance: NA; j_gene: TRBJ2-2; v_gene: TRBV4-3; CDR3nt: TGCGCCAGCAGCCCCAATTTGGGGCATAAGAACACCGGGGAGCTGTTTTTT; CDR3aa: CASSPNLGHKNTGELFF
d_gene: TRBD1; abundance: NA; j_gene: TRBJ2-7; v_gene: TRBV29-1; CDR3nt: TGCAGCGTTGAGGGACAGGGGGCGAGTTACGAGCAGTACTTC; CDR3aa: CSVEGQGASYEQYF
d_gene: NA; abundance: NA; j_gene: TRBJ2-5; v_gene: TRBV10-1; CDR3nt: TGCGCCAGCAGTAGGACACAGGAAGAGACCCAGTACTTC; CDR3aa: CASSRTQEETQYF
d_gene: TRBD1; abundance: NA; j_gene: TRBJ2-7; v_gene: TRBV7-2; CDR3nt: TGTGCCAGCAGCTCAGGACAGGTTTACTACGAGCAGTACTTC; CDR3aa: CASSSGQVYYEQYF
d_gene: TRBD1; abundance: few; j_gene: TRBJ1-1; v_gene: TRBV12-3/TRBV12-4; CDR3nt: TGTGCCAGCAGTACGCCGACAGGGGAGGACGGGAACACTGAAGCTTTCTTT; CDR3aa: CASSTPTGEDGNTEAFF
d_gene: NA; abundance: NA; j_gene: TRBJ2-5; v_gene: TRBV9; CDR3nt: TGTGCCAGCAGCGTAGCTGGAGGTACAGGGACCCAGTACTTC; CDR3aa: CASSVAGGTGTQYF
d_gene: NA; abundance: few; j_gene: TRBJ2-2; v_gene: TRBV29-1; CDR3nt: TGCAGCGCCGGACAGTTTTCGAACACCGGGGAGCTGTTTTTT; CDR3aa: CSAGQFSNTGELFF
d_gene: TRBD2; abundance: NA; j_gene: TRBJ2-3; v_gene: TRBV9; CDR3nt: TGTGCCAGCAGCGTAGCCCCGGGACTAGCGGGGGTGAATACGCAGTATTTT; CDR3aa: CASSVAPGLAGVNTQYF
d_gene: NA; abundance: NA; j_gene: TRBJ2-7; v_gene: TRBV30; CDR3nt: TGTGCCTGGGGGGATTCCTACGAGCAGTACTTC; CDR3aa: CAWGDSYEQYF
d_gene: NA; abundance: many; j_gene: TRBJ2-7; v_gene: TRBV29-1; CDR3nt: TGCAGCGTTGTAAGGGGCACCTCTTTTTACGAGCAGTACTTC; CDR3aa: CSVVRGTSFYEQYF
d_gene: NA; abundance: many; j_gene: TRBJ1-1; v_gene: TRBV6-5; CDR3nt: TGTGCCAGCAGGGATGGGGGCACTGAAGCTTTCTTT; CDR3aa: CASRDGGTEAFF
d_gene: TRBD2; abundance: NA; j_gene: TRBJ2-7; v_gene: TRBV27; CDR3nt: TGTGCCAGCAGTTTGAAGCTAGCGGGAGTCCCGCGCTCCTACGAGCAGTACTTC; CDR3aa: CASSLKLAGVPRSYEQYF
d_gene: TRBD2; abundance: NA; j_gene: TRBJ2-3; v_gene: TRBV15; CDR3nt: TGTGCCACCAGCGGAAGGACTAGCCCAGATCGGGATACGCAGTATTTT; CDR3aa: CATSGRTSPDRDTQYF
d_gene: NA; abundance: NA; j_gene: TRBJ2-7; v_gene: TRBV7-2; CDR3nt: TGTGCCAGCAGCGTAACTTGGTCAGATACCTACGAGCAGTACTTC; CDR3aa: CASSVTWSDTYEQYF
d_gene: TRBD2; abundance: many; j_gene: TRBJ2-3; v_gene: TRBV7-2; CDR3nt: TGTGCCAGCAGCACCTTGAGGACTAGCGGGAGCACAGATACGCAGTATTTT; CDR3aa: CASSTLRTSGSTDTQYF
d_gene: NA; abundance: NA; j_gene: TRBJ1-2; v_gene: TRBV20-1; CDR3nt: TGCAGTGCTAGTCAATGGGGGGCAACTAACTATGGCTACACCTTC; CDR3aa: CSASQWGATNYGYTF
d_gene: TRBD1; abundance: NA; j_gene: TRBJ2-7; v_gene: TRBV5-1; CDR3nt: TGCGCCAGCAGCCAGGACAGGGGGAGTATAGAGTACTTC; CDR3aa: CASSQDRGSIEYF
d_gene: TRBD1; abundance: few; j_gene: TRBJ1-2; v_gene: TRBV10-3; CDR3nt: TGTGCCATCAGTGCGAGGACAGGGGGGAACTATGGCTACACCTTC; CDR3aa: CAISARTGGNYGYTF
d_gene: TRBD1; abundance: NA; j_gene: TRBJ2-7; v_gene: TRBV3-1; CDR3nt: TGTGCCAGCAGCCAATCAGGACAGGGTAGGGGCGAGCAGTACTTC; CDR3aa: CASSQSGQGRGEQYF